The present T cell receptor beta chain was sequenced within a study of blood T cell repertoires in COVID-19. Trimming took off 2 bases at V and 7 bases at J, with 17 bases between the two ends. The CDR3 contains 16 residues. Germline-derived CDR1 and CDR2 are MNHEY and SVGEGT. The assay was immunoSEQ multiplex PCR, and TCRdb's table has in-frame clones only and misses some. The data hold some 300,000 clones, with about 89% observed a single time. The V call is TRBV6-2 or TRBV6-3, the J call TRBJ2-2; TRBD2 might be the D (5 bases). The sequence was collected from a woman aged 40 to 55 who had recovered from COVID-19. Input material: PBMCs or T cells enriched from blood (not recorded which). The CDR3 sequence: CASSYTSSQSDGELFF. The CDR3 nucleotides read TGTGCCAGCAGTTACACGTCTAGCCAAAGCGACGGGGAGCTGTTTTTT.